This T cell receptor (beta chain) is from a study of identical twins. The CDR3 spans 16 residues. Germline CDR1 reads MNHEY; CDR2 reads SVGEGT. The ends were cut back, 0 bases at V and 4 bases at J, with 15 bases in the middle. This clonotype occurred a few times. Its antigen remains unidentified. Template switching (which added a universal primer site) was used, and cDNA carried unique molecular identifiers. TCRdb reprocessed the 5' RACE reads with MiXCR, giving one entry per CDR3 protein. The data contain 420,000 or so distinct CDR3 sequences, roughly 20% of them singletons. Study-wide results and caveats: Analyses of zero insertions could be partly confounded by invariant MAIT and iNKT cells.

Sample: naive T cells sorted from blood. The sequence came from a middle-aged man in good health. This chain uses TRBV6-2 or TRBV6-3 with TRBJ2-5; D is possibly TRBD1 (6 bases). Here the CDR3 reads CASSYSSRGRGETQYF. The CDR3 DNA reads as TGTGCCAGCAGTTACTCGAGCAGGGGACGAGGAGAGACCCAGTACTTC.